This T cell receptor beta chain originates from a study of T cells after yellow fever vaccination. About this clonotype itself: The antigen is undetermined.

Study results and caveats: Clones that expanded after primary vaccination mostly reappeared after the booster (just under 98% CD4, approximately 85% CD8).

The CDR3 spans 11 residues. Trimming stripped 7 bases from V and 5 bases from J, with 7 bases between. A process of 5'RACE template switching, which added a universal primer site and UMIs, was used to make TCR cDNA. MiXCR, run by TCRdb on the 5' RACE reads, gives a single entry per CDR3 protein. Of 250,000 to 300,000 distinct CDR3 sequences in the sample, over 10% were seen once. This chain joins TRBV12-3 or TRBV12-4 and TRBJ2-3; no clear D gene. Here the sequenced sample was CD4+ T cells sorted from PBMCs, taken 45 days after the yellow fever booster vaccination. The receptor's source is a man aged 30 to 39 who received the YFV17D yellow fever vaccine. The CDR3 nucleotides read TGTGCCAGCATTGAAGGAGATACGCAGTATTTT. Translating gives CASIEGDTQYF.